The entry below describes one T cell receptor (beta chain). CDR1 is LNHDA and CDR2 is SQIVND in the germline V gene (reference sequence). V gave up 4 bases and J gave up 9 bases; unmatched junction bases: 10. This CDR3 comprises 14 residues. This sample is part of a study of blood T cell repertoires in COVID-19. Study information: Sites in the United States, Italy and Spain provided acute and convalescent COVID-19 samples.

Enrolled through a virtual design, the participants were between 18 and 89 years of age and came from about two dozen US areas. Participant reports of clinical history set cohort assignment. Within 2 weeks of study entry, exposed participants had contacted a PCR-confirmed or clinician-diagnosed COVID-19 case. Generated by immunoSEQ multiplex PCR, the TCRdb table keeps only in-frame clones and is missing some. The sample contains fewer than 250,000 clones, 80% to 90% of which appear only once. The V gene is TRBV19, the J gene TRBJ1-1; TRBD1 agrees at 8 bases. The sample was PBMCs or T cells enriched from blood (not recorded which). The TCR was taken from a woman aged 40 to 50 who had been exposed to COVID-19. The CDR3: CASSKDRELSKAFF. CDR3 in DNA: TGTGCCAGTAGTAAGGACAGGGAATTAAGTAAAGCTTTCTTT.